The sequence of this TCR beta chain was determined in a study of shared clonotypes between healthy human individuals. For the study at large: The people who gave samples were two women and a few men aged 18 to 49. Study-level points and caveats: Represented genetic and exposure-history diversity was restricted by having few donors.

Points on this clone: The antigen remains undetermined.

The team ran DNA from unsorted PBMCs on ten immunoSEQ deep assay plates for sequencing. Profiling relied on immunoSEQ multiplex PCR, and the TCRdb table lists in-frame clones only, not all of them. The sample contains about 480,000 clones, 75% to 80% of which appear only once. CDR1 is LNHNV and CDR2 is YYDKDF in the germline V gene (reference sequence). The CDR3 has 13 residues. Trimming shortened V by 3 bases and J by 3 bases, and 7 bases separated the two germline ends. All donors were healthy HIV-negative adults lacking recent acute infections or vaccinations. This rearrangement joins TRBV15 to TRBJ2-3; no firm D call. The origin of this receptor is a woman between 40 and 50 years old in good health. Some clones in this sample may be carry-over from other donors' samples. The sample taken for sequencing was PBMCs. This CDR3 is CATSRRKTDTQYF. The CDR3 nucleotides read TGTGCCACCAGCAGGAGGAAGACAGATACGCAGTATTTT.